This passage covers 8 T cell receptor beta chains from one sample sequenced in a study of tissue T cells after allogeneic stem cell transplantation. Sample time point: mouse harvest day 7 after allogeneic transplant. Tail vein injection delivered 10^7 T-cell-depleted bone marrow cells and 10^6 splenic CD5+ T cells. Clones were read by immunoSEQ multiplex PCR, and TCRdb kept only the in-frame ones, dropping some. The sample holds 900 to 1,300 clones; 58% are singletons and the top ten take roughly 17%. The sample consisted of liver tissue. The receptors stem from a female BALB/c mouse given C57BL/6 T cells with graft-versus-host disease after an allogeneic hematopoietic cell transplant.

Turning to this clone: The listed genes are named as in mouse. The CDR3 goes on 1 residue after the read ends, and that part is filled in from the germline J gene. The chain couples TRBV3 to TRBJ2-1; TRBD2 might be the D (6 bases). The CDR3 runs to 15 residues. Trimming removed 4 bases from V and 0 bases from J, with 10 bases in between. Germline CDR1 SNHLY, CDR2 FYNGKV (reference sequence). The CDR3 DNA, read in part, is TGTGCCAGCAGCTCGAACTGGGTTAACTATGCTGAGCAGTTC. This sequence encodes CASSSNWVNYAEQF. The full CDR3 sequence reads CASSSNWVNYAEQFF.

In its sample, this clone was seen a few times. The gene symbols are mouse symbols. This CDR3 reads CASSSPGAYEQYF. Partial CDR3 DNA: TGTGCCAGCAGTTCACCGGGAGCCTATGAACAGTAC. The chain has TRBV19 and TRBJ2-7; D remains ambiguous. The read falls 1 residue short of the CDR3 end, and the missing part is taken from the germline J gene. V was shortened by 4 bases and J by 2 bases, with 10 bases between the two germline ends. The germline V gene encodes CDR1 FNHDT and CDR2 SITEND (reference sequence). This CDR3 is built from 13 residues. Together with reference TRBV19 and TRBJ2-7, the CDR3 gives the full variable domain: GGIITQTPKFLIGQEGQKLTLKCQQNFNHDTMYWYRQDSGKGLRLIYYSITENDLQKGDLSEGYDASREKKSSFSLTVTSAQKNEMAVFLCASSSPGAYEQYFGPGTRLTVL.

A few counts support this clone. Genes here carry mouse names. The CDR3 end is not reached by the read, which stops 1 residue before it; the germline J gene fills it in. This sequence joins TRBV13-1 and TRBJ2-1, with D tentatively TRBD1 (6 bases). This CDR3 is 14 amino acids long. CDR1 is NSHNY and CDR2 is SYGAGN in the germline V gene. The germline V and J ends were trimmed by 6 bases and 0 bases, with 10 bases remaining between them. CDR3 DNA, as far as it was read: TGTGCCAGCAAAAGACAGGATAACTATGCTGAGCAGTTC. It yields the protein CASKRQDNYAEQF. The whole CDR3 protein is CASKRQDNYAEQFF.

This clone was recorded a few times. Gene labels here are mouse ones. The CDR3 end lies 1 residue beyond the end of the read and is filled in from the germline J gene. This chain joins TRBV19 and TRBJ2-4; D remains unclear. This CDR3 region has 14 residues. The ends were cut back, 5 bases at V and 0 bases at J, with 10 bases in the middle. Germline CDR1 and CDR2: FNHDT and SITEND (reference sequence). The CDR3 bases that were read are TGTGCCAGCAGGGCGAGGAATAGTCAAAACACCTTGTAC. Its protein is CASRARNSQNTLY. The full CDR3 protein reads CASRARNSQNTLYF.

Details on this clone: The listed genes are named as in mouse. The read halts 1 residue ahead of the CDR3 end, with the missing end drawn from the germline J gene. This chain joins TRBV20 and TRBJ2-7; TRBD1 might be the D (5 bases). Between the trimmed V and J ends, which lost 1 base and 4 bases, there was a span of 8 bases. The germline V gene encodes CDR1 GFQATS and CDR2 STVNSAI. This CDR3 region has 12 residues. CDR3: CGARGRAYEQYF. Partial CDR3 DNA: TGTGGTGCTAGGGGCAGGGCTTATGAACAGTAC.

This clone was observed once. The germline and genes are mouse ones. The CDR3 extends 1 residue past the end of the read, so its final part is completed from the germline J gene. The rearrangement joins TRBV13-3 to TRBJ1-6; D is possibly TRBD1 (6 bases). TRBJ1-6 is recorded as an ORF, its role being uncertain. The CDR3 is 14 residues long. The germline V gene encodes CDR1 NNHDY and CDR2 SYVADS. V shed 2 bases and J shed 4 bases, with 7 bases lying between them. The sequenced CDR3 bases are TGTGCCAGCAGTGAGGGACAATATAATTCGCCCCTCTAC. Its translation: CASSEGQYNSPLY. The CDR3 reads in full as CASSEGQYNSPLYF.

Notes on this clone: The genes and germline here are from mouse. The read stops 1 residue short of the end of the CDR3; the missing end is completed from the germline J gene. This chain connects TRBV13-3 to TRBJ2-7, with D tentatively TRBD1 (6 bases). Germline-derived CDR1 and CDR2 are NNHDY and SYVADS. The CDR3 runs to 14 residues. V gave up 5 bases and J gave up 0 bases, with 12 bases separating them. CDR3 residues: CASSRRDISYEQYF. CDR3 DNA, as far as it was read: TGTGCCAGCAGCCGCCGGGACATCTCCTATGAACAGTAC.

A word on this clone: Any gene name here is a mouse gene name. Coverage ceases 1 residue before the CDR3 finishes, and the germline J gene fills in the end. The chain employs TRBV5 and TRBJ1-1, with a possible D match to TRBD1 (6 bases). This CDR3 has 15 amino acids. Trimming left V 0 bases short and J 3 bases short, with 11 bases between. CDR1 and CDR2 (germline): LGHNA, YNLKQL (reference sequence). Incomplete CDR3 DNA: TGTGCCAGCAGCCAAGATCTGAGGGGGGACACAGAAGTCTTC. Translation: CASSQDLRGDTEVF. The complete CDR3 reads CASSQDLRGDTEVFF.